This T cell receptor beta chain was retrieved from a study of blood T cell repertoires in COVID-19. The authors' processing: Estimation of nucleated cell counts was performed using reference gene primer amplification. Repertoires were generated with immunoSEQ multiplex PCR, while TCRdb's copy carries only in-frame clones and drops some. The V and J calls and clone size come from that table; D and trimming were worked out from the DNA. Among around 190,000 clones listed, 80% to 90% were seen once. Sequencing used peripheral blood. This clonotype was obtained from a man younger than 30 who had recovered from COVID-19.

The CDR3 DNA sequence: TGTGCCAGCAGCTTATCGAGTAGGGAGAGAGCCAAAAACATTCAGTACTTC. Protein sequence: CASSLSSRERAKNIQYF. This chain connects TRBV7-6 to TRBJ2-4, with D possibly matching TRBD2 (5 bases). The length of the CDR3 is 17 residues. The germline V and J ends were trimmed by 2 bases and 0 bases, with 14 bases remaining between them. Germline V CDR1 and CDR2: SGHVS, FNYEAQ.